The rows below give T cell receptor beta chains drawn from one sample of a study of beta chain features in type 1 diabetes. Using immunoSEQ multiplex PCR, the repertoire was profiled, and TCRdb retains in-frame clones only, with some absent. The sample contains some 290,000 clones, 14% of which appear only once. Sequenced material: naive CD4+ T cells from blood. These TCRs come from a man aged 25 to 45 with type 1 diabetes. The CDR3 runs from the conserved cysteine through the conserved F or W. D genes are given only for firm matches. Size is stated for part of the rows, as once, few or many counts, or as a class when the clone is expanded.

cdr3_aa: CASSVAWTAGGYNEQFF; cdr3_nt: TGTGCCAGCAGCGTAGCTTGGACTGCGGGAGGCTACAATGAGCAGTTCTTC; v_call: TRBV9; d_call: TRBD2; clone_size: few; j_call: TRBJ2-1
cdr3_aa: CAWSRLAGGYEQFF; cdr3_nt: TGTGCCTGGAGCAGGCTAGCGGGAGGGTATGAGCAGTTCTTC; v_call: TRBV30; d_call: TRBD2; clone_size: -; j_call: TRBJ2-1
cdr3_aa: CASSVGRSSYEQYF; cdr3_nt: TGTGCCAGCAGCGTAGGCCGGAGCTCCTACGAGCAGTACTTC; v_call: TRBV9; d_call: -; clone_size: -; j_call: TRBJ2-7
cdr3_aa: CASSFAGGEETQYF; cdr3_nt: TGCGCCAGCAGCTTCGCAGGGGGCGAGGAGACCCAGTACTTC; v_call: TRBV5-1; d_call: TRBD1; clone_size: -; j_call: TRBJ2-5
cdr3_aa: CASSFDSGTIEQYF; cdr3_nt: TGTGCCAGCAGCTTCGACAGCGGGACTATTGAGCAGTACTTC; v_call: TRBV5-6; d_call: TRBD2; clone_size: -; j_call: TRBJ2-7
cdr3_aa: CASSRAGRFRDTEAFF; cdr3_nt: TGTGCCAGCAGCAGAGCGGGCCGGTTCAGGGACACTGAAGCTTTCTTT; v_call: TRBV5-4; d_call: -; clone_size: -; j_call: TRBJ1-1
cdr3_aa: CASSVEHSNNEQFF; cdr3_nt: TGTGCCAGCAGCGTAGAGCACAGCAACAATGAGCAGTTCTTC; v_call: TRBV9; d_call: -; clone_size: few; j_call: TRBJ2-1
cdr3_aa: CASSSDRVDYGYTF; cdr3_nt: TGTGCCAGCAGCTCTGACAGGGTCGACTATGGCTACACCTTC; v_call: TRBV14; d_call: TRBD1; clone_size: few; j_call: TRBJ1-2
cdr3_aa: CASSVGGLAATNTGELFF; cdr3_nt: TGTGCCAGCAGCGTAGGAGGACTAGCGGCCACGAACACCGGGGAGCTGTTTTTT; v_call: TRBV9; d_call: TRBD2; clone_size: few; j_call: TRBJ2-2
cdr3_aa: CASSLPGQGGETQYF; cdr3_nt: TGTGCCAGCAGCCTACCTGGACAGGGAGGGGAGACCCAGTACTTC; v_call: TRBV5-6; d_call: -; clone_size: -; j_call: TRBJ2-5
cdr3_aa: CASSLLSMSTDTQYF; cdr3_nt: TGCGCCAGCAGCTTGTTATCTATGAGCACAGATACGCAGTATTTT; v_call: TRBV5-1; d_call: -; clone_size: -; j_call: TRBJ2-3
cdr3_aa: CASSYLGGSNQPQHF; cdr3_nt: TGTGCCAGCAGTTACTTGGGGGGTAGCAATCAGCCCCAGCATTTT; v_call: TRBV6-5; d_call: -; clone_size: few; j_call: TRBJ1-5
cdr3_aa: CASSNPTDRTYEQYF; cdr3_nt: TGTGCCAGCAGCAATCCTACAGACAGGACCTACGAGCAGTACTTC; v_call: TRBV11-2; d_call: -; clone_size: few; j_call: TRBJ2-7
cdr3_aa: CASSRTESYTDTQYF; cdr3_nt: TGTGCCAGTAGCCGGACAGAATCTTACACAGATACGCAGTATTTT; v_call: TRBV19; d_call: -; clone_size: -; j_call: TRBJ2-3
cdr3_aa: CASSTDKNTEAFF; cdr3_nt: TGTGCCAGCAGCACTGACAAGAACACTGAAGCTTTCTTT; v_call: TRBV7-9; d_call: -; clone_size: few; j_call: TRBJ1-1
cdr3_aa: CASSGDTYEQYF; cdr3_nt: TGTGCCAGCTCCGGGGACACCTACGAGCAGTACTTC; v_call: TRBV6-6; d_call: -; clone_size: -; j_call: TRBJ2-7
cdr3_aa: CASSPYRTDVREQYF; cdr3_nt: TGTGCCAGCAGCCCCTACCGGACAGATGTCAGGGAGCAGTACTTC; v_call: TRBV7-9; d_call: -; clone_size: -; j_call: TRBJ2-5
cdr3_aa: CASGQQGLGEQYF; cdr3_nt: TGTGCCAGCGGACAACAGGGGTTGGGCGAGCAGTACTTC; v_call: TRBV2; d_call: TRBD1; clone_size: -; j_call: TRBJ2-7
cdr3_aa: CASSASWASGRSGELFF; cdr3_nt: TGTGCCAGCAGCGCAAGCTGGGCTAGCGGGAGATCCGGGGAGCTGTTTTTT; v_call: TRBV9; d_call: TRBD2; clone_size: -; j_call: TRBJ2-2
cdr3_aa: CASSWGQGEYNEQFF; cdr3_nt: TGTGCCAGCAGCTGGGGACAGGGGGAATACAATGAGCAGTTCTTC; v_call: TRBV7-6; d_call: TRBD1; clone_size: few; j_call: TRBJ2-1
cdr3_aa: CASSQDRRGEKLFF; cdr3_nt: TGTGCCAGCAGTCAAGACAGGCGCGGCGAAAAACTGTTTTTT; v_call: TRBV6-5; d_call: -; clone_size: -; j_call: TRBJ1-4
cdr3_aa: CASGRQGSHEQYF; cdr3_nt: TGTGCCAGCGGACGGCAGGGGTCCCACGAGCAGTACTTC; v_call: TRBV2; d_call: -; clone_size: -; j_call: TRBJ2-7
cdr3_aa: CASSVVPSGLAGTDTQYF; cdr3_nt: TGTGCCAGCAGCGTAGTTCCCTCGGGACTAGCGGGCACAGATACGCAGTATTTT; v_call: TRBV9; d_call: TRBD2; clone_size: few; j_call: TRBJ2-3
cdr3_aa: CASSEDRGWGTQYF; cdr3_nt: TGTGCCAGCAGTGAAGATCGAGGGTGGGGGACCCAGTACTTC; v_call: TRBV2; d_call: -; clone_size: few; j_call: TRBJ2-5
cdr3_aa: CASSLGARTGELFF; cdr3_nt: TGTGCCAGCTCATTGGGGGCCCGCACCGGGGAGCTGTTTTTT; v_call: TRBV18; d_call: -; clone_size: few; j_call: TRBJ2-2
cdr3_aa: CASSPQGANTEAFF; cdr3_nt: TGCGCCAGCAGCCCACAGGGAGCGAACACTGAAGCTTTCTTT; v_call: TRBV5-1; d_call: -; clone_size: -; j_call: TRBJ1-1
cdr3_aa: CASRQQGLSGNTIYF; cdr3_nt: TGTGCCAGCAGACAACAGGGCCTCTCTGGAAACACCATATATTTT; v_call: TRBV6-5; d_call: -; clone_size: -; j_call: TRBJ1-3
cdr3_aa: CASSLVRDTPYEQYF; cdr3_nt: TGTGCCAGCAGCCTAGTCCGGGACACCCCCTACGAGCAGTACTTC; v_call: TRBV4-2; d_call: -; clone_size: few; j_call: TRBJ2-7
cdr3_aa: CASSLSAGGPSSYEQYF; cdr3_nt: TGCGCCAGCAGCTTGAGTGCGGGAGGGCCTTCCTCCTACGAGCAGTACTTC; v_call: TRBV5-1; d_call: TRBD2; clone_size: -; j_call: TRBJ2-7
cdr3_aa: CATHSAIQETQYF; cdr3_nt: TGTGCCACCCATAGCGCAATCCAAGAGACCCAGTACTTC; v_call: TRBV28; d_call: -; clone_size: few; j_call: TRBJ2-5
cdr3_aa: CASRFRATHDKETQYF; cdr3_nt: TGTGCCAGCCGATTCAGGGCGACCCACGATAAAGAGACCCAGTACTTC; v_call: TRBV7-2; d_call: -; clone_size: few; j_call: TRBJ2-5
cdr3_aa: CSVGDRAYEQYF; cdr3_nt: TGCAGCGTCGGGGACAGGGCATACGAGCAGTACTTC; v_call: TRBV29-1; d_call: TRBD1; clone_size: many; j_call: TRBJ2-7
cdr3_aa: CAWSPYTNTEAFF; cdr3_nt: TGTGCCTGGAGTCCTTACACGAACACTGAAGCTTTCTTT; v_call: TRBV30; d_call: -; clone_size: few; j_call: TRBJ1-1
cdr3_aa: CASSPLAARNEQFF; cdr3_nt: TGTGCCAGCTCGCCTCTAGCGGCCCGCAATGAGCAGTTCTTC; v_call: TRBV18; d_call: TRBD2; clone_size: -; j_call: TRBJ2-1
cdr3_aa: CASSKRGGETQYF; cdr3_nt: TGTGCCAGCAGTAAAAGGGGAGGAGAGACCCAGTACTTC; v_call: TRBV27; d_call: -; clone_size: -; j_call: TRBJ2-5
cdr3_aa: CASRGNRGSGANVLTF; cdr3_nt: TGTGCCAGCAGGGGGAACAGGGGATCTGGGGCCAACGTCCTGACTTTC; v_call: TRBV28; d_call: TRBD1; clone_size: few; j_call: TRBJ2-6
cdr3_aa: CASSLVVTSEYNEQFF; cdr3_nt: TGCGCCAGCAGCTTGGTAGTGACTAGCGAATACAATGAGCAGTTCTTC; v_call: TRBV5-1; d_call: TRBD2; clone_size: few; j_call: TRBJ2-1
cdr3_aa: CASSLRGTGLRNEQFF; cdr3_nt: TGTGCCAGCAGCCTACGCGGGACAGGGCTTCGCAATGAGCAGTTCTTC; v_call: TRBV27; d_call: TRBD1; clone_size: -; j_call: TRBJ2-1
cdr3_aa: CSVESLAGANNEQFF; cdr3_nt: TGCAGCGTTGAATCTCTAGCGGGAGCCAACAATGAGCAGTTCTTC; v_call: TRBV29-1; d_call: TRBD2; clone_size: few; j_call: TRBJ2-1
cdr3_aa: CASSSTWTGVETQYF; cdr3_nt: TGCGCCAGCAGCTCTACTTGGACAGGGGTAGAGACCCAGTACTTC; v_call: TRBV5-1; d_call: TRBD1; clone_size: -; j_call: TRBJ2-5
cdr3_aa: CASSYSRTGSLEAFF; cdr3_nt: TGTGCCAGCAGTTACTCGAGGACAGGGAGCCTTGAAGCTTTCTTT; v_call: TRBV6-5; d_call: TRBD1; clone_size: -; j_call: TRBJ1-1
cdr3_aa: CASSLASSGRAYNEQFF; cdr3_nt: TGTGCCAGCAGCTTGGCCAGTAGCGGGAGGGCCTACAATGAGCAGTTCTTC; v_call: TRBV5-4; d_call: TRBD2; clone_size: few; j_call: TRBJ2-1
cdr3_aa: CASSVGRGWETQYF; cdr3_nt: TGTGCCAGCAGCGTAGGTCGGGGGTGGGAGACCCAGTACTTC; v_call: TRBV9; d_call: -; clone_size: few; j_call: TRBJ2-5
cdr3_aa: CASSEPGTLNYEQYF; cdr3_nt: TGTGCCAGCAGTGAACCAGGGACACTTAACTACGAGCAGTACTTC; v_call: TRBV2; d_call: -; clone_size: -; j_call: TRBJ2-7
cdr3_aa: CASSVEADSGNTIYF; cdr3_nt: TGTGCCAGCAGCGTAGAAGCTGATTCTGGAAACACCATATATTTT; v_call: TRBV9; d_call: -; clone_size: -; j_call: TRBJ1-3
cdr3_aa: CASSVVGADGRGELFF; cdr3_nt: TGTGCCAGCAGCGTAGTTGGAGCGGACGGCCGTGGGGAGCTGTTTTTT; v_call: TRBV9; d_call: -; clone_size: -; j_call: TRBJ2-2
cdr3_aa: CASSEEGATEAFF; cdr3_nt: TGTGCCAGCAGTGAAGAGGGGGCTACTGAAGCTTTCTTT; v_call: TRBV6-1; d_call: TRBD1; clone_size: few; j_call: TRBJ1-1
cdr3_aa: CASSMGQSSYNEQFF; cdr3_nt: TGTGCCAGCAGTATGGGACAGTCAAGCTACAATGAGCAGTTCTTC; v_call: TRBV7-9; d_call: TRBD1; clone_size: -; j_call: TRBJ2-1
cdr3_aa: CSVGGRPDQPQHF; cdr3_nt: TGCAGCGTTGGGGGGCGGCCCGATCAGCCCCAGCATTTT; v_call: TRBV29-1; d_call: -; clone_size: -; j_call: TRBJ1-5
cdr3_aa: CASSLRGNLYNEQFF; cdr3_nt: TGTGCCAGCAGCTTACGTGGCAACCTTTACAATGAGCAGTTCTTC; v_call: TRBV7-8; d_call: -; clone_size: few; j_call: TRBJ2-1
cdr3_aa: CAWSESGSTQYF; cdr3_nt: TGTGCCTGGAGTGAAAGTGGGAGTACGCAGTATTTT; v_call: TRBV30; d_call: -; clone_size: -; j_call: TRBJ2-3
cdr3_aa: CASSLGQSNEKLFF; cdr3_nt: TGTGCCAGCTCACTCGGACAGTCTAATGAAAAACTGTTTTTT; v_call: TRBV18; d_call: -; clone_size: few; j_call: TRBJ1-4
cdr3_aa: CASSLAGLVGTDTQYF; cdr3_nt: TGCGCCAGCAGCTTGGCGGGACTAGTCGGCACAGATACGCAGTATTTT; v_call: TRBV5-1; d_call: TRBD2; clone_size: few; j_call: TRBJ2-3
cdr3_aa: CASSLQGGIVETQYF; cdr3_nt: TGTGCCAGCAGTCTACAGGGGGGGATCGTCGAGACCCAGTACTTC; v_call: TRBV6-5; d_call: -; clone_size: few; j_call: TRBJ2-5
cdr3_aa: CASSQDFPRGYTF; cdr3_nt: TGTGCCAGCAGCCAGGACTTCCCCCGAGGCTACACCTTC; v_call: TRBV16; d_call: -; clone_size: -; j_call: TRBJ1-2